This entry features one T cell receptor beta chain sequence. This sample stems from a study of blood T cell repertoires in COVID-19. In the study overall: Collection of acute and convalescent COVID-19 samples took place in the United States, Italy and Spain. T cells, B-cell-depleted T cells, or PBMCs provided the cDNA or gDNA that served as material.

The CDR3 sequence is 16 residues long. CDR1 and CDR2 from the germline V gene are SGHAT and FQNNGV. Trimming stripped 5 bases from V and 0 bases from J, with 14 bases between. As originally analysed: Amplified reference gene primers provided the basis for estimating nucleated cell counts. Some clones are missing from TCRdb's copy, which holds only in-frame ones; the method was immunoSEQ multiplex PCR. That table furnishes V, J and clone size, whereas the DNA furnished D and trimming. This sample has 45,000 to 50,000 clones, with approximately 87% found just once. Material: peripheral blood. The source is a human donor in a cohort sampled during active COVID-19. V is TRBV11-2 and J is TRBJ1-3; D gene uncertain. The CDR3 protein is CASSRSFRSSGNTIYF. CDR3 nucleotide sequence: TGTGCCAGCAGCCGTAGCTTCAGATCCTCTGGAAACACCATATATTTT.